Presented here are 28 T cell receptor beta chains from one specimen sequenced in a study of OX40 agonist ivuxolimab in advanced cancers. The library was prepared using the immunoSEQ multiplex PCR assay. TCRdb took over this immuneACCESS table, retaining in-frame rearrangements with V and J assigned. Such tables are incomplete; in checked studies, under half of the missing clones stem from an unresolved V gene, and the remainder is unexplained. The table for this sample lists 65,000 to 95,000 clones; more than 80% of them were counted only once. Around 0.5% of the sample belongs to the ten largest clones. Sequencing used CD4+ or CD8+ T cells sorted from blood, obtained in a trial of the OX40 agonist ivuxolimab. The receptors stem from an adult with an advanced solid tumor such as melanoma, head and neck, liver or kidney cancer.

V usage is TRBV11-2 and J usage is TRBJ2-3, with 12 bases lining up with TRBD2. Germline CDR1 and CDR2: SGHAT and FQNNGV. V lost 3 bases, J lost 6 bases, and 7 bases stayed unmatched. The CDR3 loop spans 16 amino acids. CDR3 protein: CASSLGASGRVDTQYF. CDR3 in DNA: TGTGCCAGCAGCTTGGGTGCTAGCGGGAGGGTGGATACGCAGTATTTT.

The rearrangement uses TRBV5-1 and TRBJ1-1; 8 bases are a match to TRBD1. Germline CDR1 is SGHRS and CDR2 is YFSETQ. The trim removed 3 bases at V and 6 bases at J, leaving 10 bases unmatched. The CDR3 has 15 residues. The CDR3 bases are TGCGCCAGCAGCTCCCGGACAGGGAATGCGGCTGAAGCTTTCTTT. Translation: CASSSRTGNAAEAFF.

The chain joins TRBV4-3 to TRBJ2-2; D gene ambiguous. CDR1 and CDR2 from the germline V gene are LGHNA and YSLEER. Trimming took off 1 base at V and 5 bases at J, with 5 bases between the two ends. CDR3 size: 13 residues. The CDR3 DNA sequence: TGCGCCAGCAGCCAAGTCCAGACCGGGGAGCTGTTTTTT. Translation: CASSQVQTGELFF.

This rearrangement joins TRBV5-1 to TRBJ1-5; TRBD1 matches 9 bases. The V and J ends lost 3 bases and 0 bases, in that order; junction bases with no gene match: 7. The CDR3 totals 17 residues. Germline-derived CDR1 and CDR2 are SGHRS and YFSETQ. The CDR3 nucleotides are TGCGCCAGCAGCTGGGGGACAGGGCGGAATAGCAATCAGCCCCAGCATTTT. This codes for CASSWGTGRNSNQPQHF.

The chain combines TRBV7-9 with TRBJ2-7; D not certain. The V end lost 5 bases, the J end lost 2 bases, and 16 bases lay between the germline ends. In germline, CDR1 is SEHNR, CDR2 FQNEAQ (reference sequence). This CDR3 contains 15 residues. The DNA of the CDR3 is TGTGCCAGCAGCCCCCCCACAGTAAGCCCCTACGAGCAGTACTTC. Translation: CASSPPTVSPYEQYF.

The chain recombines TRBV27 with TRBJ1-3, with D tentatively TRBD1 (5 bases). CDR3 length: 17 residues. The germline gives CDR1 MNHEY, CDR2 SMNVEV (reference sequence). Trimming stripped 4 bases from V and 0 bases from J, with 16 bases between. As DNA, the CDR3 is TGTGCCAGCAGTTCCCTCGGGACGCCGAGCTCTGGAAACACCATATATTTT. Amino acids: CASSSLGTPSSGNTIYF.

The chain employs TRBV4-3 and TRBJ1-2; D gene ambiguous. The CDR3 sequence is 17 residues long. Trimming stripped 0 bases from V and 1 base from J, with 15 bases between. The V gene's germline CDR1 is LGHNA and CDR2 YSLEER. CDR3 amino acids: CASSQDVGLVHNYGYTF. CDR3 DNA: TGCGCCAGCAGCCAAGATGTCGGACTCGTTCATAACTATGGCTACACCTTC.

This clone was observed once. This sequence joins TRBV5-4 and TRBJ2-1, with 15 bases identical to TRBD2. V shed 1 base, J shed 6 bases, and the junction held 14 bases outside the gene matches. CDR3 size: 20 residues. Germline V gene sequence: CDR1 SGHNT, CDR2 YYREEE (reference sequence). The CDR3 here is CASSLWSGTSGRNWVNEQFF. The CDR3 DNA reads as TGTGCCAGCAGCTTGTGGAGTGGGACTAGCGGGAGGAATTGGGTCAATGAGCAGTTCTTC.

The genes are TRBV28 and TRBJ1-6; possible D gene TRBD1, 6 bases. This CDR3 contains 14 residues. V was pared by 6 bases and J by 7 bases, with 13 bases between. Germline V gives CDR1 MDHEN, CDR2 SYDVKM. The CDR3, as DNA: TGTGCCAGCAGGACGGCAGGGGACAATTCACCCCTCCACTTT. Translating it yields CASRTAGDNSPLHF. The full variable domain, rest sourced from reference TRBV28 and TRBJ1-6, is DVKVTQSSRYLVKRTGEKVFLECVQDMDHENMFWYRQDPGLGLRLIYFSYDVKMKEKGDIPEGYSVSREKKERFSLILESASTNQTSMYLCASRTAGDNSPLHFGNGTRLTVT.

The chain recombines TRBV7-2 with TRBJ2-1; TRBD2 matches 11 bases. The germline V gene encodes CDR1 SGHTA and CDR2 FQGNSA. CDR3 length: 18 residues. The trim removed 1 base at V and 6 bases at J, leaving 11 bases unmatched. The CDR3 sequence is CASSLEILAGEVLNEQFF. The CDR3 DNA sequence: TGTGCCAGCAGCTTAGAGATACTAGCGGGGGAGGTCCTCAATGAGCAGTTCTTC.

The CDR3 region has the DNA TGTGCCAGCAGCGGCGGGAATCCCTTTTCACCCCTCCACTTT. Protein sequence: CASSGGNPFSPLHF. The chain employs TRBV7-2 and TRBJ1-6, with D uncertain. The CDR3 extends over 14 amino acids. V lost 5 bases, J lost 9 bases, and 14 bases lay in between. The V gene's germline CDR1 is SGHTA and CDR2 FQGNSA.

The genes are TRBV7-9 and TRBJ2-1; 10 nucleotides align to TRBD2. The germline V gene has CDR1 SEHNR and CDR2 FQNEAQ (reference sequence). With V trimmed by 5 bases and J by 15 bases, 7 bases remained unmatched. This CDR3 has 12 amino acids. DNA for the CDR3: TGTGCCAGCAGCCTTCTAGCGGGAGTGGCGTTCTTC. This encodes CASSLLAGVAFF.

The chain uses TRBV5-8 and TRBJ2-7; D unresolved. The CDR3 has 12 amino acids. The germline gives CDR1 SGHTS, CDR2 YDEGEE. Deletions cut 2 bases from V and 6 bases from J, with 9 bases between. The CDR3 sequence: CASSFFQAEQYF. The CDR3 DNA follows: TGTGCCAGCAGCTTCTTTCAGGCCGAGCAGTACTTC.

This chain links TRBV18 with TRBJ2-7, with 9 nucleotides matching TRBD2. This CDR3 has 16 amino acids. The germline V gene encodes CDR1 KGHSH and CDR2 LQKENI. With 2 bases clipped from V and 0 bases from J, the junction kept 5 bases outside the gene matches. In nucleotides, the CDR3 is TGTGCCAGCTCACCAGTGGCGGGAGGGAGCTCCTACGAGCAGTACTTC. Translated, it gives CASSPVAGGSSYEQYF.

The chain combines TRBV7-3 with TRBJ1-4; unclear D gene. V lost 0 bases and J lost 5, with 4 bases in between. The CDR3 runs 13 residues. Per germline, CDR1 SGHTA and CDR2 FQGTGA. The CDR3 DNA is TGTGCCAGCAGCTTAACTCCGAATGAAAAACTGTTTTTT. It codes for CASSLTPNEKLFF.

The chain is built from TRBV10-3 and TRBJ2-2; 8 nucleotides line up with TRBD2. The CDR3 length is 17 residues. After removal of 0 bases from V and 3 bases from J, the junction contained 6 bases not matched to a gene. CDR1 is ENHRY and CDR2 is SYGVKD in the germline V gene. In DNA form, the CDR3 reads TGTGCCATCAGTGAGTCACTGGGACTAGGTGACACCGGGGAGCTGTTTTTT. Protein: CAISESLGLGDTGELFF.

The chain combines TRBV20-1 with TRBJ2-5; D uncertain. In germline, CDR1 is DFQATT, CDR2 SNEGSKA (reference sequence). V was shortened by 3 bases and J by 5 bases, with 4 bases between the two germline ends. The CDR3 totals 10 residues. This CDR3 reads CSARLETQYF. The CDR3 DNA reads as TGCAGTGCTAGGTTGGAGACCCAGTACTTC.

The chain uses TRBV6-5 and TRBJ2-7, with 11 bases identical to TRBD2. The germline CDR1 and CDR2 sequences are MNHEY and SVGAGI. V shed 6 bases and J 2 bases; nucleotides not matched to a gene: 6. The CDR3 loop spans 15 amino acids. Here the CDR3 DNA reads TGTGCCAGCAGGGAGGGACTAGCGGAAACCTACGAGCAGTACTTC. Amino acids: CASREGLAETYEQYF.

This clone came up once. The J gene is TRBJ2-7, the V gene TRBV7-2; D may be TRBD2 (6 bases). Germline V lookup: CDR1 SGHTA, CDR2 FQGNSA. Trimming pared 1 base from V and 2 bases from J, leaving 18 bases between. The CDR3 loop spans 17 amino acids. This CDR3 is CASSLVMARGGPYEQYF. CDR3 coding DNA: TGTGCCAGCAGCTTAGTAATGGCGCGGGGTGGGCCCTACGAGCAGTACTTC.

V gene TRBV9 combines with J gene TRBJ2-3; D is undetermined. The CDR3 is 13 amino acids. V lost 3 bases and J 2 bases, leaving 7 bases between the germline ends. In germline, CDR1 is SGDLS, CDR2 YYNGEE. CDR3 in amino acids: CASSANPTDTQYF. In DNA form, the CDR3 reads TGTGCCAGCAGCGCCAACCCCACAGATACGCAGTATTTT.

The chain has TRBV7-8 and TRBJ2-5, with 9 positions matching TRBD2. CDR3 length: 15 residues. V lost 1 base, J lost 0 bases, and 0 bases stayed unmatched. Germline V CDR1 and CDR2: SGHVS, FQNEAQ. CDR3 sequence reads: CASSLVAGDQETQYF. The CDR3 region has the DNA TGTGCCAGCAGCTTAGTAGCGGGGGACCAAGAGACCCAGTACTTC.

V and J are TRBV9 and TRBJ1-3; 7 bases are shared with TRBD1. After removal of 3 bases from V and 4 bases from J, the junction contained 7 bases not matched to a gene. CDR3 length: 15 amino acids. Germline loops: CDR1 SGDLS, CDR2 YYNGEE. The CDR3 spells CASSGQTGEGNTIYF. As DNA, the CDR3 is TGTGCCAGCAGCGGGCAAACAGGGGAAGGAAACACCATATATTTT.

V and J are TRBV4-3 and TRBJ2-7; 8 nucleotides match TRBD1. The CDR3 contains 15 residues. Germline values: CDR1 LGHNA, CDR2 YSLEER. J gave up 10 bases and V 2 bases, and 13 bases lay outside the gene matches. The CDR3 loop is CASSQLAGGTYGQYF. CDR3 DNA sequence: TGCGCCAGCAGCCAATTGGCAGGGGGCACCTACGGTCAGTACTTC.

The gene calls are TRBV5-6 and TRBJ2-2, with D possibly matching TRBD1 (7 bases). Trimming removed 4 bases at V and 3 bases at J, with 13 bases between. This CDR3 has 15 amino acids. Per the germline V gene, CDR1 is SGHDT and CDR2 is YYEEEE. CDR3 DNA sequence: TGTGCCAGCAGCCTCCAGGGGGGCTACACCGGGGAGCTGTTTTTT. Translated, it gives CASSLQGGYTGELFF.

This rearrangement joins TRBV28 to TRBJ2-4, with a tentative D call TRBD2 (7 bases). This CDR3 has 14 residues. The germline V gene encodes CDR1 MDHEN and CDR2 SYDVKM. Trimming left V 5 bases short and J 2 bases short, with 10 bases between. CDR3 sequence (DNA): TGTGCCAGCAGTAGGGGGGGACCCAAAAACATTCAGTACTTC. Amino acid sequence: CASSRGGPKNIQYF.

The chain has TRBV9 and TRBJ2-7; 10 nucleotides agree with TRBD2. CDR1 is SGDLS, CDR2 YYNGEE, per germline. CDR3 length: 14 amino acids. V gave up 5 bases and J gave up 6 bases; unmatched junction bases: 8. CDR3 coding DNA: TGTGCCAGCAGTGAATCGCCTAGCGGGAGCGAGCAGTACTTC. It translates to CASSESPSGSEQYF.

The CDR3 protein is CASSVTSGVYNEQFF. The CDR3 bases are TGTGCCAGCAGCGTTACTAGCGGAGTCTACAATGAGCAGTTCTTC. The chain employs TRBV9 and TRBJ2-1; 8 bases line up with TRBD2. The CDR3 consists of 15 residues. V was pared by 2 bases and J by 3 bases, with 4 bases of the junction left unmatched. Germline V CDR1 and CDR2: SGDLS, YYNGEE.

The chain couples TRBV28 to TRBJ2-7, with 8 nucleotides matching TRBD2. V gave up 1 base and J gave up 12 bases; unmatched junction bases: 11. The CDR3 covers 14 residues. Germline CDR1 MDHEN, CDR2 SYDVKM. CDR3 sequence (DNA): TGTGCCAGCAGTTTATCCGGGACTAGTGGGTCCTCGTACTTC. Encoded protein: CASSLSGTSGSSYF.